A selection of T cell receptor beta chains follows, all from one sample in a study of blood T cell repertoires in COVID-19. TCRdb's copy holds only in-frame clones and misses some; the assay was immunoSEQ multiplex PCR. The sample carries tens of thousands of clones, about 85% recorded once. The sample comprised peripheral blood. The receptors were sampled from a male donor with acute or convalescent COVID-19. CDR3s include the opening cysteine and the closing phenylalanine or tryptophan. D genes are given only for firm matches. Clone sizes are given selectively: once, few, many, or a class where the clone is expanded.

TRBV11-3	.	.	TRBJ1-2	CASSLEVAGSGYTF	TGTGCCAGCAGCTTAGAAGTAGCGGGAAGCGGCTACACCTTC
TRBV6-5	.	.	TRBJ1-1	CASSYSRQTNTEAFF	TGTGCCAGCAGTTACTCGAGACAGACGAACACTGAAGCTTTCTTT
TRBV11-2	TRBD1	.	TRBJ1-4	CASSHRQGEEKLFF	TGTGCCAGCAGCCACCGCCAGGGGGAAGAAAAACTGTTTTTT
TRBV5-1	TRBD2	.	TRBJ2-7	CASSPGGGYEQYF	TGCGCCAGCAGCCCCGGGGGGGGTTACGAGCAGTACTTC
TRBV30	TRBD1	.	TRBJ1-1	CAWLRTGGTEAFF	TGTGCCTGGTTACGGACAGGGGGCACTGAAGCTTTCTTT
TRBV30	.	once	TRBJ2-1	CAWSDSREQFF	TGTGCCTGGAGTGACAGTCGCGAGCAGTTCTTC
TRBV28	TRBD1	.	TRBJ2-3	CASSEHSGGLRDTQYF	TGTGCCAGCAGTGAGCACTCAGGGGGTCTGCGGGATACGCAGTATTTT
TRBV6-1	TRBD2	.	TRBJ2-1	CASSERFSGGLYNEQFF	TGTGCCAGCAGTGAGCGATTTAGCGGGGGGCTCTACAATGAGCAGTTCTTC
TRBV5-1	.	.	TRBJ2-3	CASSLDSGGRDTQYF	TGCGCCAGCAGCCTGGACTCGGGGGGCAGAGATACGCAGTATTTT
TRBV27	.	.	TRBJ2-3	CASSFSHTDTQYF	TGTGCCAGCAGTTTTTCACACACAGATACGCAGTATTTT
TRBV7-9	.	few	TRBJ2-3	CASSSSLAAFTDTQYF	TGTGCCAGCAGCTCCTCCCTAGCTGCATTTACAGATACGCAGTATTTT
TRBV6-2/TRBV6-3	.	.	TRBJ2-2	CASSYLPDSYTGELFF	TGTGCCAGCAGTTACCTCCCCGACAGTTACACCGGGGAGCTGTTTTTT
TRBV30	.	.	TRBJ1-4	CAWSRGSNEKLFF	TGTGCCTGGAGCCGGGGTTCTAATGAAAAACTGTTTTTT
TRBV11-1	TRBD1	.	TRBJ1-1	CASSAGQGNTEAFF	TGTGCCAGCAGCGCCGGACAGGGGAACACTGAAGCTTTCTTT
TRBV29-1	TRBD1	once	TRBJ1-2	CSVLTGTSGTNYGYTF	TGCAGCGTATTGACAGGGACGAGCGGTACTAACTATGGCTACACCTTC
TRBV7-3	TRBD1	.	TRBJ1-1	CASSSDRVTEAFF	TGTGCCAGCAGCTCCGACAGGGTTACTGAAGCTTTCTTT
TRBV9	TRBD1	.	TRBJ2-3	CASSVGQGGLSTDTQYF	TGTGCCAGCAGCGTAGGGCAAGGGGGCCTTAGCACAGATACGCAGTATTTT
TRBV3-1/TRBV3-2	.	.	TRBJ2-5	CASSQEQGGTQYF	TGTGCCAGCAGCCAAGAGCAGGGGGGGACCCAGTACTTC
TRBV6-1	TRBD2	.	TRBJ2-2	CASSASSGGSTGELFF	TGTGCCAGCAGTGCATCTAGCGGGGGAAGCACCGGGGAGCTGTTTTTT
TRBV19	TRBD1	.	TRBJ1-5	CASNIPGDRGLNQPQHF	TGTGCCAGTAACATACCCGGGGACAGGGGACTCAATCAGCCCCAGCATTTT